The 18 T cell receptor beta chains reported below all come from one sample, sequenced in a study of blood T cell repertoires in COVID-19. The method was immunoSEQ multiplex PCR; TCRdb's version includes in-frame clones alone and lacks a portion of them. The top ten hold around 2.5% of the sample, which has about 230,000 clones, around 89% seen once. Sequencing was performed on PBMCs or T cells enriched from blood (not recorded which). These receptors were collected from a woman between 40 and 55 years old with acute COVID-19.

This clone occurred a few times. The CDR3 sequence is CATRAGSSPTDTQYF. The CDR3, as DNA: TGTGCCACCAGGGCAGGTTCTAGCCCCACGGATACGCAGTATTTT. The J gene is TRBJ2-3, the V gene TRBV15, with D tentatively TRBD2 (5 bases). Per germline, CDR1 LNHNV and CDR2 YYDKDF (reference sequence). V lost 6 bases to trimming and J lost 6 bases, with 19 bases between them. The CDR3 has 15 amino acids.

The chain is built from TRBV10-3 and TRBJ2-3; 9 bases map to TRBD2. V was pared by 7 bases and J by 9 bases, with 11 bases of the junction left unmatched. The CDR3 sequence is 14 residues long. Germline V gene lookup returns CDR1 ENHRY and CDR2 SYGVKD. This CDR3 reads CAITSSGAPETQYF. DNA of the CDR3: TGTGCCATCACCTCTAGCGGGGCCCCGGAAACGCAGTATTTT.

The chain couples TRBV19 to TRBJ1-2; D might be TRBD1 (5 bases). Trimming cost V 8 bases and J 5 bases, with 12 bases left between them. CDR3 size: 12 residues. Germline V gene data show CDR1 as LNHDA and CDR2 as SQIVND (reference sequence). DNA for the CDR3: TGTGCCAGTGACCAAAGGGGTTATGGCTACACCTTC. This translates into CASDQRGYGYTF.

The J gene is TRBJ1-2, the V gene TRBV29-1; 7 bases map to TRBD1. Unmatched junction bases numbered 3, after V lost 0 bases and J lost 8 bases. Germline V gene lookup returns CDR1 SQVTM and CDR2 ANQGSEA. This CDR3 has 12 residues. In nucleotides, the CDR3 is TGCAGCGTTGAAGAGACAGGGCAAGGCTACACCTTC. Translated, it gives CSVEETGQGYTF.

The chain combines TRBV7-2 with TRBJ2-7; D is undetermined. V lost 5 bases, J lost 3 bases, and 5 bases lay in between. Germline CDR1 SGHTA, CDR2 FQGNSA. This CDR3 has 11 amino acids. CDR3 coding DNA: TGTGCCAGCAGCAACTACTACGAGCAGTACTTC. Protein sequence: CASSNYYEQYF.

This sequence joins TRBV6-4 and TRBJ2-1; D perhaps matches TRBD2 (6 bases). The V end lost 4 bases, the J end lost 2 bases, and 6 bases lay between the germline ends. The V gene's germline CDR1 is MRHNA and CDR2 SNTAGT. The CDR3 spans 13 residues. The CDR3 bases are TGTGCCAGCAGTGCTAGCGCCTACAATGAGCAGTTCTTC. Protein: CASSASAYNEQFF.

J is TRBJ1-4 and V is TRBV10-2; TRBD1 is a possible D gene (6 bases). The CDR3 sequence is 12 residues long. V shed 6 bases and J shed 7 bases, with 9 bases lying between them. Germline assignment: CDR1 WSHSY and CDR2 SAAADI. Here the CDR3 reads CASSLRGEKLFF. CDR3 in DNA: TGCGCCAGCAGCCTCAGGGGTGAAAAACTGTTTTTT.

V usage is TRBV30 and J usage is TRBJ1-2; the D gene is possibly TRBD1 (5 bases). Per germline, CDR1 GTSNPN and CDR2 SVGIG (reference sequence). This CDR3 contains 14 residues. V gave up 2 bases and J gave up 2 bases, with 12 bases separating them. The CDR3 DNA is TGTGCCTGGAGTTATGGGGGGGGAAACTATGGCTACACCTTC. Its protein product is CAWSYGGGNYGYTF.

The chain recombines TRBV19 with TRBJ1-5; no clear D. Trimming cost V 5 bases and J 0 bases, with 8 bases left between them. The CDR3 has 14 amino acids. CDR1 and CDR2 from the germline V gene are LNHDA and SQIVND (reference sequence). DNA of the CDR3: TGTGCCAGTAGTTTTGGGAGTAGCAATCAGCCCCAGCATTTT. Translating it yields CASSFGSSNQPQHF.

This rearrangement joins TRBV21-1 to TRBJ1-5; the D segment call TRBD1 is taken from the table without a DNA check. TRBV21-1 is reported as a pseudogene. The CDR3 runs 14 residues. CDR3 protein: CASSKGQINQPQHF. In DNA form, the CDR3 reads TGTGCCAGCAGCAAAGGTCAGATCAATCAGCCCCAGCATTTT.

This rearrangement joins TRBV24-1 to TRBJ2-3, with 11 nucleotides matching TRBD2. This CDR3 contains 18 residues. Per the germline V gene, CDR1 is KGHDR and CDR2 is SFDVKD. Trimming removed 3 bases from V and 2 bases from J; junction bases left unmatched: 9. CDR3 residues: CATSDRLGTSGYTDTQYF. DNA of the CDR3: TGTGCCACCAGTGATCGCCTAGGGACTAGCGGCTACACAGATACGCAGTATTTT.

The chain links TRBV19 to TRBJ2-7, with TRBD2 matching over 7 bases. This CDR3 has 12 residues. Per germline, CDR1 LNHDA and CDR2 SQIVND (reference sequence). Trimming removed 8 bases from V and 2 bases from J; junction bases left unmatched: 3. The chain's CDR3 is CASQSGAYEQYF. The DNA for the CDR3 is TGTGCCAGTCAGAGCGGGGCCTACGAGCAGTACTTC.

This chain uses TRBV5-6 with TRBJ2-7, with 7 bases aligning to TRBD2. CDR1 is SGHDT, CDR2 YYEEEE, per germline. The V segment lost 3 bases and the J segment 4 bases; nucleotides outside the gene matches: 7. There are 14 residues in the CDR3. The CDR3 reads CASSSLGGEYEQYF. The CDR3 nucleotides are TGTGCCAGCAGCTCCCTGGGAGGGGAATACGAGCAGTACTTC.

The V and J genes are TRBV5-4 and TRBJ2-2, with D perhaps matching TRBD2 (6 bases). Germline lookup yields CDR1 SGHNT and CDR2 YYREEE (reference sequence). CDR3 length: 16 amino acids. The V end lost 0 bases, the J end lost 4 bases, and 13 bases lay between the germline ends. Written as DNA, the CDR3 is TGTGCCAGCAGCTTGGTGCTGCAGGGAGGCACCGGGGAGCTGTTTTTT. This codes for CASSLVLQGGTGELFF.

The chain uses TRBV27 and TRBJ1-5; D possibly corresponds to TRBD1 (5 bases). The CDR3 length is 15 residues. V shed 1 base and J shed 7 bases, with 14 bases lying between them. Germline lookup yields CDR1 MNHEY and CDR2 SMNVEV (reference sequence). The CDR3 nucleotides are TGTGCCAGCAGTTTATTCAGGGTTCCAGGGCAGCCCCAGCATTTT. This sequence encodes CASSLFRVPGQPQHF.

The chain combines TRBV2 with TRBJ1-4; D is possibly TRBD1 (5 bases). CDR1 is SNHLY and CDR2 is FYNNEI in the germline V gene. This CDR3 spans 14 amino acids. Trimming pared 7 bases from V and 5 bases from J, leaving 14 bases between. This chain's CDR3 is CASMTSRANEKLFF. The CDR3 coding sequence is TGTGCCAGCATGACGTCCAGGGCCAATGAAAAACTGTTTTTT. The whole variable domain, remainder taken from reference TRBV2 and TRBJ1-4, is EPEVTQTPSHQVTQMGQEVILRCVPISNHLYFYWYRQILGQKVEFLVSFYNNEISEKSEIFDDQFSVERPDGSNFTLKIRSTKLEDSAMYFCASMTSRANEKLFFGSGTQLSVL.

This clone was detected once. J is TRBJ2-1 and V is TRBV19; 12 nucleotides agree with TRBD2. With 1 base clipped from V and 9 bases from J, the junction kept 4 bases outside the gene matches. The CDR3 has 15 residues. Germline CDR1 and CDR2: LNHDA and SQIVND (reference sequence). CDR3 protein: CASSIVSLAGGEQFF. The CDR3 region has the DNA TGTGCCAGTAGTATAGTGTCACTAGCGGGAGGTGAGCAGTTCTTC.

CDR3 DNA sequence: TGCGCCAGCAGCTTGGAAGGGGATACAGTCGAGCAGTACTTC. Protein sequence: CASSLEGDTVEQYF. This sequence joins TRBV5-1 and TRBJ2-7; D may be TRBD1 (5 bases). Between the trimmed V and J ends, which lost 0 bases and 6 bases, there was a span of 13 bases. Germline CDR1 is SGHRS and CDR2 is YFSETQ. The CDR3 length is 14 residues.